Listed below are T cell receptor beta chains from one sample, sequenced in a study of T cell responses to AZD1222 COVID-19 vaccine. The data were produced by immunoSEQ multiplex PCR, yet TCRdb's version contains in-frame clones alone and is incomplete. The data contain around 74,000 clones, about 91% of them singletons. The sample here was peripheral blood, taken on day 0 of MenACWY control vaccination. All receptors derive from an adult in good health. Each CDR3 is given with its conserved first and last residue. D genes are given only for firm matches. Only some rows state a clone size, as once, few, many or a class for expanded clones.

abundance	v_gene	d_gene	j_gene	CDR3nt	CDR3aa
-	TRBV3-1/TRBV3-2	-	TRBJ2-2	TGTGCCAGCAGCCAAGAGAACGGGGAGCTGTTTTTT	CASSQENGELFF
-	TRBV11-2	-	TRBJ1-5	TGTGCCAGCAGCTTAGTCGCCGGGCCCGTTTCCAATCAGCCCCAGCATTTT	CASSLVAGPVSNQPQHF
-	TRBV24-1	-	TRBJ2-1	TGTGCCACCAGTGATTTGGCAGCAGGAGGGTCTGAGCAGTTCTTC	CATSDLAAGGSEQFF
-	TRBV4-1	-	TRBJ1-3	TGCGCCAGCAGCCAAGATTTAGGGGTGCAAAACACCATATATTTT	CASSQDLGVQNTIYF
-	TRBV10-2	TRBD1	TRBJ2-5	TGCGCCAGCGGCCGGACAGGGGCTTACCAAGAGACCCAGTACTTC	CASGRTGAYQETQYF
-	TRBV6-5	-	TRBJ1-4	TGTGCCAGCAGTTACGCCACGGAGTTTGTGAGTGAAAAACTGTTTTTT	CASSYATEFVSEKLFF
-	TRBV7-7	TRBD1	TRBJ2-5	TGTGCCAGCAGCTTCAGGGGGCTAGGGGAGACCCAGTACTTC	CASSFRGLGETQYF
-	TRBV7-9	TRBD2	TRBJ2-5	TGTGCCAGCAGCTTAGATCGCGGGGGGGCGATTGCAGAGACCCAGTACTTC	CASSLDRGGAIAETQYF
once	TRBV30	TRBD2	TRBJ2-3	TGTGCCTGGAGTGGGGGACTAGCGGGGACAGATACGCAGTATTTT	CAWSGGLAGTDTQYF
-	TRBV28	-	TRBJ1-5	TGTGCCAGCAGTTTTCGGGGGGCGAGTAATCAGCCCCAGCATTTT	CASSFRGASNQPQHF
-	TRBV28	-	TRBJ1-4	TGTGCCAGCAGTTTCCGTACAATCCCAACTAATGAAAAACTGTTTTTT	CASSFRTIPTNEKLFF
-	TRBV15	TRBD1	TRBJ1-5	TGTGCCACCAGCAGAGCCGGGACAGGGAATCAGCCCCAGCATTTT	CATSRAGTGNQPQHF
-	TRBV4-3	-	TRBJ2-3	TGCGCCAGCAGCCAAGATAGGCTCACAGATACGCAGTATTTT	CASSQDRLTDTQYF
-	TRBV5-6	TRBD2	TRBJ2-5	TGTGCCAGCAGCTTGACGCTAGCGGGAGGGTCCTTCCAGGAGACCCAGTACTTC	CASSLTLAGGSFQETQYF
once	TRBV7-9	TRBD1	TRBJ1-5	TGTGCCACTAGTAGGCCAGGGGGGCCCCAGCATTTT	CATSRPGGPQHF
-	TRBV6-4	TRBD1	TRBJ2-1	TGTGCCAGCAGCAGGACAGGGGTTGAGCAGTTCTTC	CASSRTGVEQFF
-	TRBV9	-	TRBJ1-2	TGTGCCAGCAGCGTAGAAACGAACTATGGCTACACCTTC	CASSVETNYGYTF
once	TRBV9	TRBD1	TRBJ1-6	TGTGCCAGCAGCGAGGGGACAGGGGGGAATTCACCCCTCCACTTT	CASSEGTGGNSPLHF
-	TRBV27	TRBD2	TRBJ2-5	TGTGCCAGCCACCCTAGCGGGGGGGCCGTTGGGACCCAGTACTTC	CASHPSGGAVGTQYF
-	TRBV12-3/TRBV12-4	TRBD1	TRBJ2-1	TGTGCCAGCAGACAGGGGAACAATGAGCAGTTCTTC	CASRQGNNEQFF
-	TRBV6-5	TRBD2	TRBJ2-1	TGTGCCAGCAGCCCCGGGACTAGCGGGTACAATGAGCAGTTCTTC	CASSPGTSGYNEQFF
-	TRBV6-5	-	TRBJ2-7	TGTGCCAGCAGTACGGGACGGGATAGCTCCTACGAGCAGTACTTC	CASSTGRDSSYEQYF
-	TRBV9	TRBD1	TRBJ1-1	TGTGCCAGCAGCGAGGTGGGACAGGAAGTAGCTTTCTTT	CASSEVGQEVAFF
once	TRBV9	TRBD1	TRBJ1-2	TGTGCCAGCAGCACCGACAGGGGGCCTCACTATGGCTACACCTTC	CASSTDRGPHYGYTF
-	TRBV9	-	TRBJ2-6	TGTGCCAGCAGCGTAGATCGGGGCTCTGGGGCCAACGTCCTGACTTTC	CASSVDRGSGANVLTF
once	TRBV7-9	-	TRBJ1-2	TGTGCCAGCAGCTTAGGCGGGAACCTTAACTATGGCTACACCTTC	CASSLGGNLNYGYTF
-	TRBV19	-	TRBJ1-1	TGTGCCAGTAGTCCCCCCCTAGATGCCACTGAAGCTTTCTTT	CASSPPLDATEAFF
-	TRBV6-5	-	TRBJ1-3	TGTGCCAGCAGTTTCGGAGGGGACGGAAACACCATATATTTT	CASSFGGDGNTIYF
-	TRBV18	-	TRBJ1-4	TGTGCCAGCTCACCGACCTCGAATGGTGAAAAACTGTTTTTT	CASSPTSNGEKLFF
-	TRBV7-3	-	TRBJ2-3	TGTGCCAGCAGCCCCGCCTCTACCACAGATACGCAGTATTTT	CASSPASTTDTQYF
-	TRBV28	-	TRBJ1-1	TGTGCCAGCTTTTCACACTCTAACACTGAAGCTTTCTTT	CASFSHSNTEAFF
-	TRBV11-2	-	TRBJ2-3	TGTGCCAGCAGCTTATCCGTGGGAGAGAACACAGATACGCAGTATTTT	CASSLSVGENTDTQYF
-	TRBV7-3	-	TRBJ2-6	TGTGCCAGCAGCTTAAGGGGCGGGGACTCTGGGGCCAACGTCCTGACTTTC	CASSLRGGDSGANVLTF
-	TRBV19	-	TRBJ1-4	TGTGCCAGCGGTGGGCGGAGGCTCCGGGGAAAACTGTTTTTT	CASGGRRLRGKLFF
-	TRBV1	-	TRBJ2-5	TGCACCAGCAGATCCTTGGCTAACGGACAGGGGTCCGTTGCAGAGACCCAGTACTTC	CTSRSLANGQGSVAETQYF